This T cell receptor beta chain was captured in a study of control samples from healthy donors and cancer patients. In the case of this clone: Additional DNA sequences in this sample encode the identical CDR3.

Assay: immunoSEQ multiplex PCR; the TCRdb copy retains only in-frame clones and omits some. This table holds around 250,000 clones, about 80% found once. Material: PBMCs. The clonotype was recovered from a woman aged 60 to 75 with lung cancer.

CDR3 region: CASSLERGISGYTF. CDR3 nucleotide sequence: TGCGCCAGCAGCTTGGAGCGGGGAATCAGCGGCTACACCTTC. This sequence joins TRBV5-1 and TRBJ1-2; D remains ambiguous. The CDR3 consists of 14 residues. The V end lost 0 bases, the J end lost 8 bases, and 14 bases lay between the germline ends. Germline CDR1 reads SGHRS; CDR2 reads YFSETQ.